The subject of this entry is one TCR beta chain. Original handling: Scientists estimated how many nucleated cells there were by amplifying reference gene primers. Produced via immunoSEQ multiplex PCR; TCRdb's table is partial and in-frame only. The DNA was the basis for D and trimming; V, J and clone size are from that table. This table holds 120,000 or so clones, just over 75% found once. This sample was included in a study of blood T cell repertoires in COVID-19. As for the study in general: Italy, Spain and the United States were the sources of the convalescent and acute COVID-19 samples. The analysed material was cDNA or gDNA that came from T cells, B-cell-depleted T cells, or PBMCs.

The J segment lost 10 bases and the V segment lost 9 bases, leaving 14 bases of the junction unmatched. The CDR3 is 14 amino acids. The germline V gene encodes CDR1 LNHDA and CDR2 SQIVND (reference sequence). This sequence originates from a woman older than 75 with acute or convalescent COVID-19. The V call is TRBV19, the J call TRBJ2-1; TRBD1 agrees at 8 bases. Specimen: peripheral blood. CDR3 nucleotides: TGTGCCAGACCGGGAGCAGGGGGCTTATGGGAGCAGTTCTTC. Translating it yields CARPGAGGLWEQFF.